Detailed here is one TCR beta chain. Sequencing was performed with immunoSEQ multiplex PCR; in TCRdb, only in-frame clones are kept and a portion is missing. The data show about 110,000 clones, 90% seen once. The germline CDR1 and CDR2 sequences are SGHAT and FQNNGV. Between the trimmed V and J ends, which lost 1 base and 0 bases, there was a span of 13 bases. The CDR3 runs to 18 residues. The sample belongs to a study of OX40 agonist ivuxolimab in advanced cancers. This sequence was found in an adult with an advanced solid tumor such as melanoma, head and neck, liver or kidney cancer. This rearrangement joins TRBV11-2 to TRBJ2-6, with D perhaps matching TRBD2 (6 bases). The specimen was CD4+ or CD8+ T cells sorted from blood, collected in a trial of the OX40 agonist ivuxolimab. The CDR3 bases are TGTGCCAGCAGCTTAGGAGGGAGGCGGCACTCTGGGGCCAACGTCCTGACTTTC. Translation: CASSLGGRRHSGANVLTF.